A single sample is the source of the 20 T cell receptor beta chains below, sequenced in a study of shared clonotypes between healthy human individuals. Generated by immunoSEQ multiplex PCR, the TCRdb table keeps only in-frame clones and is missing some. The sample lists some 2,500,000 clones, around 93% seen once, with around 0.4% in the top ten. Source material: naive CD4+ T cells from PBMCs. Regarding subset: CD45RA+ positively selected. The receptors were gathered from a man younger than 35 in good health. Some clones in this sample may be carry-over from other donors' samples.

This sequence joins TRBV5-1 and TRBJ2-2, with 7 nucleotides matching TRBD2. Germline V gene lookup returns CDR1 SGHRS and CDR2 YFSETQ. This CDR3 is 15 amino acids long. J gave up 4 bases and V 2 bases, and 5 bases lay outside the gene matches. CDR3 in amino acids: CASSLTSVGTGELFF. The CDR3 region has the DNA TGCGCCAGCAGCTTAACTAGCGTGGGCACCGGGGAGCTGTTTTTT. Full variable domain (outside the CDR3, taken from reference TRBV5-1 and TRBJ2-2): KAGVTQTPRYLIKTRGQQVTLSCSPISGHRSVSWYQQTPGQGLQFLFEYFSETQRNKGNFPGRFSGRQFSNSRSEMNVSTLELGDSALYLCASSLTSVGTGELFFGEGSRLTVL.

A note on this clone: Other DNA sequences in the same sample also yield this CDR3. The J gene is TRBJ2-2, the V gene TRBV7-8, with D possibly matching TRBD2 (6 bases). The CDR3 consists of 16 residues. Germline V gene lookup returns CDR1 SGHVS and CDR2 FQNEAQ. V was cut by 1 base and J by 1 base, with 10 bases left in between. The CDR3 here is CASSLVGGGNTGELFF. CDR3 DNA: TGTGCCAGCAGCTTAGTGGGGGGAGGGAACACCGGGGAGCTGTTTTTT.

For this clone: This specimen includes other DNA sequences encoding the same CDR3. The chain links TRBV11-3 to TRBJ2-3; the match to TRBD1 covers 8 bases. The length of the CDR3 is 13 residues. Germline V lookup: CDR1 SGHNT, CDR2 YENEEA. The ends lost 5 bases at V and 6 bases at J; junction bases unmatched: 4. This chain's CDR3 is CASSPGGGDTQYF. The CDR3 nucleotides read TGTGCCAGCAGCCCAGGGGGCGGGGATACGCAGTATTTT.

The rearrangement joins TRBV30 to TRBJ2-1; 13 bases fit TRBD2. The CDR3 spans 18 residues. Trimming cost V 1 base and J 0 bases; bases outside gene matches: 6. The V gene's germline CDR1 is GTSNPN and CDR2 SVGIG (reference sequence). CDR3 loop: CAWSGGTSGISSYNEQFF. The CDR3 bases are TGTGCCTGGAGTGGGGGGACTAGCGGGATAAGCTCCTACAATGAGCAGTTCTTC.

The chain links TRBV2 to TRBJ1-4; 7 nucleotides match TRBD1. Per the germline V gene, CDR1 is SNHLY and CDR2 is FYNNEI. V shed 5 bases, J shed 7 bases, and the junction held 7 bases outside the gene matches. This CDR3 spans 14 amino acids. The DNA of the CDR3 is TGTGCCAGCAGTCAGACAGGGACGGTTGAAAAACTGTTTTTT. Its protein product is CASSQTGTVEKLFF. The variable domain in full, completed from reference TRBV2 and TRBJ1-4, reads EPEVTQTPSHQVTQMGQEVILRCVPISNHLYFYWYRQILGQKVEFLVSFYNNEISEKSEIFDDQFSVERPDGSNFTLKIRSTKLEDSAMYFCASSQTGTVEKLFFGSGTQLSVL.

This clone has just a few counts. Different DNA sequences within this sample yield the same CDR3. The rearrangement joins TRBV7-9 to TRBJ1-1; the D is unclear. This CDR3 spans 13 amino acids. Germline-derived CDR1 and CDR2 are SEHNR and FQNEAQ (reference sequence). Trimming left V 0 bases short and J 0 bases short, with 2 bases between. The CDR3 DNA follows: TGTGCCAGCAGCTTAGCGTTGAACACTGAAGCTTTCTTT. Its translation: CASSLALNTEAFF.

About this clone itself: Additional DNA sequences in this sample encode the identical CDR3. The chain couples TRBV18 to TRBJ1-1, with a weak D call TRBD1 (5 bases). This CDR3 contains 14 residues. The V gene lost 3 bases and the J gene lost 1 base, with 9 bases spanning the gap. Germline loops: CDR1 KGHSH, CDR2 LQKENI. Written as DNA, the CDR3 is TGTGCCAGCTCACCCAGGGAAGGGAACACTGAAGCTTTCTTT. Translation gives CASSPREGNTEAFF.

This chain's CDR3 is CASSLGSGLTDTQYF. The DNA for the CDR3 is TGTGCCAGCAGCTTAGGTAGCGGACTCACAGATACGCAGTATTTT. V gene TRBV7-7 combines with J gene TRBJ2-3, with D possibly matching TRBD2 (6 bases). The germline CDR1 and CDR2 sequences are SSHAT and FNYEAQ (reference sequence). The CDR3 spans 15 residues. Trimming took off 1 base at V and 2 bases at J, with 10 bases between the two ends.

This chain connects TRBV6-1 to TRBJ2-7, with TRBD1 as a possible D gene (6 bases). V lost 6 bases and J lost 2, with 11 bases in between. Germline V gene lookup returns CDR1 MNHNS and CDR2 SASEGT. CDR3 length: 13 amino acids. The CDR3 DNA reads as TGTGCCAGCAGGGTCAGGGGACCCTACGAGCAGTACTTC. Residues: CASRVRGPYEQYF.

This chain uses TRBV28 with TRBJ2-7; D gene unclear. V lost 6 bases, J lost 2 bases, and 11 bases lay in between. Germline CDR1 is MDHEN and CDR2 is SYDVKM. The CDR3 consists of 13 residues. CDR3 DNA sequence: TGTGCCAGCAGGCCGGGCAAAGCCTACGAGCAGTACTTC. Amino acids: CASRPGKAYEQYF.

This clone was counted once. Within the sample, other DNA sequences also encode this same CDR3. The chain uses TRBV20-1 and TRBJ2-7, with D hard to call. Looked up from germline, CDR1 is DFQATT and CDR2 is SNEGSKA (reference sequence). This CDR3 comprises 11 residues. V was shortened by 0 bases and J by 6 bases, with 6 bases between the two germline ends. The CDR3 DNA sequence: TGCAGTGCTAGAGACGTGGGCGAGCAGTACTTC. Residues: CSARDVGEQYF.

In its sample, this clone was seen once. V is TRBV7-9 and J is TRBJ1-2; D call uncertain. The CDR3 has 14 residues. With 5 bases removed from V and 4 bases from J, the gap between germline ends came to 14 bases. Germline CDR1 SEHNR, CDR2 FQNEAQ (reference sequence). CDR3 protein: CASSPTRDSYGYTF. The CDR3 nucleotides are TGTGCCAGCAGCCCGACCCGGGATAGCTATGGCTACACCTTC.

V usage is TRBV2 and J usage is TRBJ1-2; 8 bases are a match to TRBD1. This CDR3 is built from 14 residues. CDR1 and CDR2 (germline): SNHLY, FYNNEI. V gave up 6 bases and J gave up 2 bases; unmatched junction bases: 5. CDR3 residues: CASRKDRANYGYTF. CDR3 nucleotides: TGTGCCAGCAGGAAGGACAGGGCCAACTATGGCTACACCTTC.

This chain links TRBV6-1 with TRBJ2-7; TRBD2 is a possible D gene (7 bases). Trimming removed 5 bases from V and 2 bases from J, with 13 bases in between. The CDR3 loop spans 14 amino acids. In germline, CDR1 is MNHNS, CDR2 SASEGT. CDR3 DNA: TGTGCCAGCAGTAGGGGGGGGGCGGCCTACGAGCAGTACTTC. Translated, it gives CASSRGGAAYEQYF.

Concerning this clone itself: The identical CDR3 is also encoded by other nucleotide sequences in the sample. The chain couples TRBV28 to TRBJ1-2; possibly TRBD1 for D (5 bases). The V end lost 6 bases, the J end lost 2 bases, and 10 bases lay between the germline ends. This CDR3 is 13 amino acids long. The germline CDR1 and CDR2 sequences are MDHEN and SYDVKM. CDR3 bases: TGTGCCAGCAGCCCGACAGTGAACTATGGCTACACCTTC. As protein: CASSPTVNYGYTF.

This rearrangement joins TRBV28 to TRBJ2-1; D is possibly TRBD2 (5 bases). V was pared by 3 bases and J by 0 bases, with 18 bases between. The CDR3 runs 18 residues. Germline assignment: CDR1 MDHEN and CDR2 SYDVKM. Here the CDR3 reads CASSFLRVKLSSYNEQFF. The CDR3 DNA reads as TGTGCCAGCAGTTTTCTGAGGGTAAAACTTAGCTCCTACAATGAGCAGTTCTTC.

The chain carries TRBV7-3 and TRBJ2-1; no firm D call. The V gene's germline CDR1 is SGHTA and CDR2 FQGTGA. The CDR3 extends over 15 amino acids. V shed 5 bases and J shed 9 bases, with 20 bases lying between them. CDR3 coding DNA: TGTGCCAGCAGCCCCGAGGCACGGCTCGGGCCTGAGCAGTTCTTC. Translated: CASSPEARLGPEQFF. Full variable domain (rest looked up from reference TRBV7-3 and TRBJ2-1): GAGVSQTPSNKVTEKGKYVELRCDPISGHTALYWYRQSLGQGPEFLIYFQGTGAADDSGLPNDRFFAVRPEGSVSTLKIQRTERGDSAVYLCASSPEARLGPEQFFGPGTRLTVL.

V is TRBV7-9 and J is TRBJ2-1; no definite D call. The germline V gene has CDR1 SEHNR and CDR2 FQNEAQ (reference sequence). Trimming removed 1 base from V and 8 bases from J, with 9 bases in between. The CDR3 loop spans 13 amino acids. The CDR3 DNA reads TGTGCCAGCAGCTTAGGGGATAGGTATGAGCAGTTCTTC. This gives the protein CASSLGDRYEQFF.

The chain carries TRBV19 and TRBJ2-5; D unclear. The V and J ends lost 5 bases and 1 base respectively, with 11 bases between them. Germline-derived CDR1 and CDR2 are LNHDA and SQIVND (reference sequence). The CDR3 is 14 residues long. In DNA form, the CDR3 reads TGTGCCAGTAGTTCCTCGGCCATCCAAGAGACCCAGTACTTC. Translated, it gives CASSSSAIQETQYF.

Only one count was recorded for this clone. The V and J genes are TRBV5-1 and TRBJ2-7, with 11 bases that match TRBD2. Germline lookup yields CDR1 SGHRS and CDR2 YFSETQ. V was clipped by 0 bases and J by 7 bases; unmatched bases: 6. The CDR3 has 15 residues. Here the CDR3 reads CASSLVLAGGGEQYF. For the CDR3, the DNA is TGCGCCAGCAGCTTGGTTCTAGCGGGAGGAGGTGAGCAGTACTTC.